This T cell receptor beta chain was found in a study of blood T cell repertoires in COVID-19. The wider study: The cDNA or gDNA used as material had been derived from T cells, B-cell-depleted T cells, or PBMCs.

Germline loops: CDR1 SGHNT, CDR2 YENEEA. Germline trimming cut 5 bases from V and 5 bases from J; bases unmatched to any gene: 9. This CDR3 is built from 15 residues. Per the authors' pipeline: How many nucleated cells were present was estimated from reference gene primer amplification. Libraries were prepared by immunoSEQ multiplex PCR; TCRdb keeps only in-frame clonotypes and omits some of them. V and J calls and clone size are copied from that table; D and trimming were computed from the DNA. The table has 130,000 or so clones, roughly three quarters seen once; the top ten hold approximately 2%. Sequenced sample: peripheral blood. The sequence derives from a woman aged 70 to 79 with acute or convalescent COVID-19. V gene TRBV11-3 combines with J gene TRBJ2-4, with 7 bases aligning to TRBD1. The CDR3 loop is CASSQGGPTENIQYF. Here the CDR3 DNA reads TGTGCCAGCAGCCAAGGGGGCCCGACGGAAAACATTCAGTACTTC.